Presented here are 30 T cell receptor beta chains from one specimen sequenced in a study of T cell responses to AZD1222 COVID-19 vaccine. Produced via immunoSEQ multiplex PCR; TCRdb's table is partial and in-frame only. The sample yields 100,000 to 150,000 clones, approximately 91% seen once. The specimen was peripheral blood, collected 28 days after the second AZD1222 dose. These receptors came from an adult who received the AZD1222 COVID-19 vaccine.

This clone turned up a few times. The chain employs TRBV6-5 and TRBJ1-3, with D possibly matching TRBD1 (5 bases). Looked up from germline, CDR1 is MNHEY and CDR2 is SVGAGI. The CDR3 extends over 15 amino acids. V was cut by 6 bases and J by 0 bases, with 12 bases left in between. Here the CDR3 DNA reads TGTGCCAGCAGCCAAGGGACCTACTCTGGAAACACCATATATTTT. Translating gives CASSQGTYSGNTIYF.

This sequence joins TRBV4-1 and TRBJ2-7; D is possibly TRBD1 (6 bases). This CDR3 is 15 amino acids long. Deletions cut 7 bases from V and 2 bases from J, with 18 bases between. CDR1 is MGHRA, CDR2 YSYEKL, per germline. The CDR3 bases are TGCGCCAGCACTAAAGGGACATCACAGACCTACGAGCAGTACTTC. This sequence encodes CASTKGTSQTYEQYF.

The chain combines TRBV18 with TRBJ2-7, with TRBD2 matching over 11 bases. CDR1 is KGHSH, CDR2 LQKENI, per germline. The CDR3 totals 17 residues. Germline trimming cut 2 bases from V and 2 bases from J; bases unmatched to any gene: 8. This CDR3 reads CASSPGTSGGRTYEQYF. The CDR3 bases are TGTGCCAGCTCACCAGGGACTAGCGGAGGTAGAACCTACGAGCAGTACTTC.

This clone has a single count. This CDR3 reads CASSFGMPKAFF. As DNA, the CDR3 is TGTGCCAGCAGTTTCGGGATGCCCAAAGCTTTCTTT. This chain joins TRBV28 and TRBJ1-1, with D hard to call. The V gene lost 3 bases and the J gene lost 9 bases, with 11 bases spanning the gap. The germline V gene encodes CDR1 MDHEN and CDR2 SYDVKM. This CDR3 comprises 12 residues.

This clone was recorded only once. The gene calls are TRBV5-5 and TRBJ1-3; TRBD1 aligns across 8 bases. The CDR3 has 15 amino acids. V dropped 2 bases and J dropped 4; count of bases not matched to a gene: 5. The V gene's germline CDR1 is SGHKS and CDR2 YYEKEE (reference sequence). The CDR3 protein is CASSFRQGTGNTIYF. CDR3 sequence (DNA): TGTGCCAGCAGCTTCCGACAGGGGACCGGAAACACCATATATTTT.

CDR3 nucleotide sequence: TGTGCCAGCAGTTTTGAGTCTAGCGAAACCTACGAGCAGTACTTC. Translating it yields CASSFESSETYEQYF. This rearrangement joins TRBV2 to TRBJ2-7, with a tentative D call TRBD2 (6 bases). Germline-derived CDR1 and CDR2 are SNHLY and FYNNEI. Between the trimmed V and J ends, which lost 5 bases and 2 bases, there was a span of 16 bases. The CDR3 is made up of 15 amino acids. The full variable domain, rest sourced from reference TRBV2 and TRBJ2-7, is EPEVTQTPSHQVTQMGQEVILRCVPISNHLYFYWYRQILGQKVEFLVSFYNNEISEKSEIFDDQFSVERPDGSNFTLKIRSTKLEDSAMYFCASSFESSETYEQYFGPGTRLTVT.

V is TRBV2 and J is TRBJ1-2; 7 positions agree with TRBD1. There are 12 residues in the CDR3. Germline V CDR1 and CDR2: SNHLY, FYNNEI. Trimming cost V 2 bases and J 8 bases; bases outside gene matches: 2. The CDR3 sequence: CASSEQGEGYTF. The DNA of the CDR3 is TGTGCCAGCAGTGAACAGGGGGAAGGCTACACCTTC.

The chain couples TRBV7-6 to TRBJ2-2, with D possibly matching TRBD2 (5 bases). Trimming took off 5 bases at V and 3 bases at J, with 19 bases between the two ends. Per the germline V gene, CDR1 is SGHVS and CDR2 is FNYEAQ. There are 17 residues in the CDR3. CDR3 nucleotides: TGTGCCAGCAGCCCAAACCCTAGTGGGAGCGACACCGGGGAGCTGTTTTTT. This gives the protein CASSPNPSGSDTGELFF.

For the CDR3, the DNA is TGTGCCAGCAGTCCTACAGGGGTCCCTTTACTCTACGAGCAGTACTTC. Protein: CASSPTGVPLLYEQYF. The J gene is TRBJ2-7, the V gene TRBV5-6; TRBD1 aligns across 7 bases. This CDR3 is 16 amino acids long. Germline loops: CDR1 SGHDT, CDR2 YYEEEE. V shed 5 bases, J shed 3 bases, and the junction held 14 bases outside the gene matches.

This chain connects TRBV5-1 to TRBJ2-5; 8 bases agree with TRBD1. Germline CDR1 and CDR2: SGHRS and YFSETQ. With V trimmed by 3 bases and J by 5 bases, 9 bases remained unmatched. There are 15 residues in the CDR3. CDR3 amino acids: CASSSPDRVGETQYF. In nucleotides, the CDR3 is TGCGCCAGCAGCTCCCCGGACAGGGTCGGGGAGACCCAGTACTTC.

The CDR3 DNA sequence: TGTGCCAGCAGTTTAAGGGAGGGTGGGACTGAAGCTTTCTTT. Translated: CASSLREGGTEAFF. The chain is built from TRBV28 and TRBJ1-1; unclear D gene. CDR3 length: 14 residues. Germline V lookup: CDR1 MDHEN, CDR2 SYDVKM. With 2 bases removed from V and 5 bases from J, the gap between germline ends came to 12 bases.

This clone was seen just once. The chain is built from TRBV21-1 and TRBJ2-4; whether TRBD2, the table's D call, matches the DNA was not checked. TRBV21-1 is an annotated pseudogene. This CDR3 is 14 amino acids long. Here the CDR3 DNA reads TGTGCCAGCAGCCCTACTCTAGCCAAAAACATTCAGTACTTC. It specifies CASSPTLAKNIQYF.

CDR3 sequence reads: CASSLASTYNEQFF. CDR3 DNA sequence: TGTGCCAGCAGCTTAGCTTCGACCTACAATGAGCAGTTCTTC. The chain links TRBV7-6 to TRBJ2-1; no firm D call. Germline V gene lookup returns CDR1 SGHVS and CDR2 FNYEAQ. The CDR3 has 14 residues. V gave up 0 bases and J gave up 2 bases, with 5 bases separating them.

This chain links TRBV5-1 with TRBJ2-7, with 12 bases aligning to TRBD1. The germline gives CDR1 SGHRS, CDR2 YFSETQ. The V gene end was trimmed by 4 bases and the J gene end by 5 bases; junction bases not matched to a gene: 4. The length of the CDR3 is 14 residues. CDR3 sequence (DNA): TGCGCCAGCAGCCAAGGGACAGGGGGCCACGAGCAGTACTTC. It encodes CASSQGTGGHEQYF.

V gene TRBV29-1 combines with J gene TRBJ1-4, with no clear D. Germline assignment: CDR1 SQVTM and CDR2 ANQGSEA. Between the trimmed V and J ends, which lost 1 base and 5 bases, there was a span of 5 bases. The CDR3 spans 12 residues. CDR3 nucleotide sequence: TGCAGCGTTGAAGCTAGAAATGAAAAACTGTTTTTT. This sequence encodes CSVEARNEKLFF.

The J gene is TRBJ1-2, the V gene TRBV30; a weak D match, TRBD1 (6 bases). Between the trimmed V and J ends, which lost 3 bases and 3 bases, there was a span of 11 bases. Per germline, CDR1 GTSNPN and CDR2 SVGIG (reference sequence). The CDR3 loop spans 13 amino acids. The CDR3 bases are TGTGCCTGGAGAGAACAGGGTGACTATGGCTACACCTTC. Translating it yields CAWREQGDYGYTF.

This clone was seen more than once but under ten times. CDR3 coding DNA: TGTGCCAGCAGCCCGACTAGCCACCCTATTGATGAGCAGTTCTTC. This sequence encodes CASSPTSHPIDEQFF. The chain has TRBV7-3 and TRBJ2-1; 7 bases fit TRBD2. The CDR3 is made up of 15 amino acids. From germline, CDR1 is SGHTA and CDR2 FQGTGA. V lost 5 bases, J lost 8 bases, and 12 bases stayed unmatched.

This chain connects TRBV2 to TRBJ1-2; D gene unclear. Per the germline V gene, CDR1 is SNHLY and CDR2 is FYNNEI. The V gene lost 5 bases and the J gene lost 1 base, with 8 bases spanning the gap. The CDR3 is 13 residues long. The CDR3 loop reads CASSSGVNYGYTF. CDR3 sequence (DNA): TGTGCCAGCAGTTCCGGAGTTAACTATGGCTACACCTTC.

The gene calls are TRBV7-9 and TRBJ1-2; TRBD1 agrees at 9 bases. The CDR3 has 16 amino acids. Germline values: CDR1 SEHNR, CDR2 FQNEAQ (reference sequence). The V and J ends lost 5 bases and 8 bases, in that order; junction bases with no gene match: 15. The CDR3 is CASSHVSLDRGGGYTF. The CDR3, as DNA: TGTGCCAGCAGCCACGTTTCGCTGGACAGGGGAGGCGGCTACACCTTC.

The chain uses TRBV25-1 and TRBJ2-7; D gene uncertain. The V gene lost 10 bases and the J gene lost 6 bases, with 10 bases spanning the gap. Germline-derived CDR1 and CDR2 are MGHDK and SYGVNS. CDR3 size: 10 residues. CDR3 coding DNA: TGTGCCACCCCCGTGGGCGAGCAGTACTTC. This encodes CATPVGEQYF.

The chain joins TRBV19 to TRBJ2-7, with 9 bases identical to TRBD2. The germline V gene encodes CDR1 LNHDA and CDR2 SQIVND (reference sequence). CDR3 length equals 15 residues. V lost 5 bases to trimming and J lost 0 bases; unmatched junction nucleotides: 5. The chain's CDR3 is CASSEISGSSYEQYF. The CDR3 nucleotides are TGTGCCAGTAGTGAAATTAGCGGGAGCTCCTACGAGCAGTACTTC.

The CDR3 DNA follows: TGTGCCAGCAGCGCGGGACTAGCGGGAGGAGGTGAGCAGTTCTTC. Protein product: CASSAGLAGGGEQFF. This chain uses TRBV5-4 with TRBJ2-1; 15 bases map to TRBD2. The V and J ends lost 4 bases and 9 bases, in that order; junction bases with no gene match: 5. Germline V lookup: CDR1 SGHNT, CDR2 YYREEE (reference sequence). The CDR3 has 15 amino acids.

The chain has TRBV21-1 and TRBJ1-6. TRBV21-1 has pseudogene status. The length of the CDR3 is 13 residues. Here the CDR3 reads CPGGRSYNSPLHF. As DNA, the CDR3 is TGTCCTGGTGGACGGTCCTATAATTCACCCCTCCACTTT.

V is TRBV28 and J is TRBJ1-1; no clear D. Trimming took off 1 base at V and 4 bases at J, with 10 bases between the two ends. Germline CDR1 is MDHEN and CDR2 is SYDVKM. CDR3 length: 14 amino acids. The CDR3 nucleotides read TGTGCCAGCAGTTTATTCAATTCCGGCACTGAAGCTTTCTTT. This encodes CASSLFNSGTEAFF.

The rearrangement links TRBV29-1 to TRBJ1-4, with no clear D. The CDR3 runs to 12 residues. The V end was cut by 4 bases, the J end by 3 bases, with 6 bases between. Germline V CDR1 and CDR2: SQVTM, ANQGSEA. The CDR3 DNA reads TGCAGCGTTGCCGGTTCTAATGAAAAACTGTTTTTT. Amino acids: CSVAGSNEKLFF.

The chain has TRBV5-6 and TRBJ1-6, with D unclear. CDR1 is SGHDT, CDR2 YYEEEE, per germline. The CDR3 is made up of 14 amino acids. Trimming shortened V by 3 bases and J by 10 bases, and 14 bases separated the two germline ends. The CDR3 nucleotides read TGTGCCAGCAGCTCCGAAAAAACGGGGTCACCCCTCCACTTT. This codes for CASSSEKTGSPLHF.

This clone was seen more than once but under ten times. V is TRBV5-1 and J is TRBJ1-1; D is perhaps TRBD1 (6 bases). Germline V gene sequence: CDR1 SGHRS, CDR2 YFSETQ. V was trimmed by 6 bases and J by 5 bases, leaving 20 bases between them. This CDR3 has 15 amino acids. This CDR3 is CASTSSGGVFTEAFF. The CDR3 DNA is TGCGCCAGCACTTCCAGCGGGGGCGTTTTTACTGAAGCTTTCTTT. The complete variable domain, with remaining parts taken from reference TRBV5-1 and TRBJ1-1, reads KAGVTQTPRYLIKTRGQQVTLSCSPISGHRSVSWYQQTPGQGLQFLFEYFSETQRNKGNFPGRFSGRQFSNSRSEMNVSTLELGDSALYLCASTSSGGVFTEAFFGQGTRLTVV.

The chain carries TRBV27 and TRBJ2-3; 7 nucleotides align to TRBD2. The CDR3 is 18 amino acids. Trimming cost V 6 bases and J 0 bases; bases outside gene matches: 15. Germline V CDR1 and CDR2: MNHEY, SMNVEV (reference sequence). CDR3 sequence: CASSPFSPGRTSTDTQYF. The DNA of the CDR3 is TGTGCCAGCAGCCCGTTTAGCCCCGGGAGGACAAGCACAGATACGCAGTATTTT.

V is TRBV11-3 and J is TRBJ2-2; D uncertain. V dropped 5 bases and J dropped 0 bases, with 13 bases sitting between them. Looked up from germline, CDR1 is SGHNT and CDR2 is YENEEA. CDR3 length: 16 amino acids. CDR3 residues: CASSTSYGANTGELFF. The CDR3 nucleotides are TGTGCCAGCAGCACGTCGTACGGAGCGAACACCGGGGAGCTGTTTTTT.

V is TRBV9 and J is TRBJ1-1, with 8 bases aligning to TRBD1. The CDR3 covers 13 residues. V was clipped by 0 bases and J by 11 bases; unmatched bases: 6. Germline CDR1 and CDR2: SGDLS and YYNGEE. Written as DNA, the CDR3 is TGTGCCAGCAGCGTAGGAGACAGGGGTCCGGCTTTCTTT. Translation gives CASSVGDRGPAFF.